This T cell receptor beta chain is drawn from a study of early T cells in non-severe SARS-CoV-2 infection. At the level of the study: From unsorted whole blood, bulk RNA was sequenced, and the chains remained unpaired. General study findings and limits: VDJdb matching skewed toward anti-spike CD8 responses, missing private and CD4 specificities.

The sample holds many counts of this clonotype. Its antigen is currently unknown. This CDR3 has 15 residues. Germline CDR1 and CDR2: DFQATT and SNEGSKA (reference sequence). The V gene lost 2 bases and the J gene lost 2 bases, with 16 bases spanning the gap. Individually, cDNA molecules had unique molecular identifiers attached to them. TCRdb re-called the 5' RACE reads through MiXCR, storing one row per CDR3 protein. The table shows more than 90,000 distinct CDR3 sequences, with 9.5% to 12% occurring only once. The chain employs TRBV20-1 and TRBJ2-7; D gene uncertain. The sequenced sample was whole blood. This clonotype was obtained from an adult who was a healthcare worker with PCR-confirmed SARS-CoV-2 infection or an uninfected control (not recorded which). This chain's CDR3 is CSARRDLSRAYEQYF. The CDR3 nucleotides are TGCAGTGCTAGAAGGGATCTATCAAGGGCCTACGAGCAGTACTTC.